Below are 14 T cell receptor beta chains sequenced from a single sample in a study of blood T cells in healthy people across ages. Primed by a sample-barcoded 5' primer and a J-beta primer mix, a second PCR proceeded for 7 to 11 cycles. TCRdb called the 5' RACE reads again in MiXCR, with one record for every CDR3 protein. The sample has roughly 2 million distinct CDR3 sequences, around half seen once. Sequenced sample: blood. The receptors were gathered from a woman aged 40 to 50 in good health.

The rearrangement joins TRBV27 to TRBJ2-1; 11 nucleotides match TRBD2. The CDR3 has 16 amino acids. V lost 5 bases to trimming and J lost 4 bases; unmatched junction nucleotides: 7. Germline CDR1 MNHEY, CDR2 SMNVEV (reference sequence). This CDR3 is CASSTLAGGFYNEQFF. CDR3 bases: TGTGCCAGCAGTACTCTAGCGGGGGGCTTTTACAATGAGCAGTTCTTC.

This clonotype occurred a few times. The V call is TRBV7-2, the J call TRBJ2-4; no firm D call. Trimming left V 1 base short and J 2 bases short, with 9 bases between. CDR1 and CDR2 (germline): SGHTA, FQGNSA. The CDR3 loop spans 15 amino acids. Written as DNA, the CDR3 is TGTGCCAGCAGCTTAGAGTTGGGGACCAAAAACATTCAGTACTTC. Translated: CASSLELGTKNIQYF. The entire variable domain, with the rest obtained from reference TRBV7-2 and TRBJ2-4, is as follows: GAGVSQSPSNKVTEKGKDVELRCDPISGHTALYWYRQSLGQGLEFLIYFQGNSAPDKSGLPSDRFSAERTGGSVSTLTIQRTQQEDSAVYLCASSLELGTKNIQYFGAGTRLSVL.

V gene TRBV12-3 or TRBV12-4 combines with J gene TRBJ1-2; weak D call: TRBD1 (6 bases). V gave up 3 bases and J gave up 0 bases, with 14 bases separating them. The CDR3 sequence is 16 residues long. The CDR3 DNA follows: TGTGCCAGCAGTTTCGGGGGCGCCCAGACTAACTATGGCTACACCTTC. This codes for CASSFGGAQTNYGYTF.

This chain joins TRBV7-2 and TRBJ1-2, with 8 bases that match TRBD1. V was clipped by 5 bases and J by 8 bases; unmatched bases: 13. The CDR3 is 15 residues long. Per germline, CDR1 SGHTA and CDR2 FQGNSA. CDR3 DNA sequence: TGTGCCAGCAGCCCTGGGACAGGCCTAACGGGGGGCTACACCTTC. The encoded protein is CASSPGTGLTGGYTF. Complete variable domain (other parts from reference TRBV7-2 and TRBJ1-2): GAGVSQSPSNKVTEKGKDVELRCDPISGHTALYWYRQSLGQGLEFLIYFQGNSAPDKSGLPSDRFSAERTGGSVSTLTIQRTQQEDSAVYLCASSPGTGLTGGYTFGSGTRLTVV.

This clonotype has more than one count but fewer than ten. The chain uses TRBV5-1 and TRBJ2-1; 8 bases map to TRBD2. V lost 4 bases to trimming and J lost 3 bases; unmatched junction nucleotides: 12. The CDR3 has 17 residues. Per the germline V gene, CDR1 is SGHRS and CDR2 is YFSETQ. The CDR3 DNA is TGCGCCAGCAGCCTCGCGGCCCTAGCGGGTAACTACAATGAGCAGTTCTTC. This encodes CASSLAALAGNYNEQFF.

The chain carries TRBV9 and TRBJ2-1, with 9 bases that match TRBD2. Germline V gives CDR1 SGDLS, CDR2 YYNGEE. V was clipped by 2 bases and J by 7 bases; unmatched bases: 7. The CDR3 runs to 15 residues. DNA of the CDR3: TGTGCCAGCAGCGTCGAGATTACTAGCGGGAATGAGCAGTTCTTC. Protein product: CASSVEITSGNEQFF.

The V call is TRBV28, the J call TRBJ2-7; no definite D call. Germline CDR1 is MDHEN and CDR2 is SYDVKM. V shed 3 bases and J shed 2 bases, with 11 bases lying between them. The CDR3 is 14 amino acids. CDR3 coding DNA: TGTGCCAGCAGTTTCGTCAGGTCTCCCTACGAGCAGTACTTC. This translates into CASSFVRSPYEQYF.

This clonotype was detected only a few times. The chain combines TRBV27 with TRBJ2-5; D tentatively fits TRBD1 or TRBD2 (6 bases each). The CDR3 is 15 amino acids. Germline loops: CDR1 MNHEY, CDR2 SMNVEV (reference sequence). V lost 4 bases and J 1 base, leaving 13 bases between the germline ends. CDR3 sequence: CASSSGGGIQETQYF. CDR3 DNA: TGTGCCAGCAGTTCCGGAGGGGGGATCCAAGAGACCCAGTACTTC.

V gene TRBV5-1 combines with J gene TRBJ2-3; TRBD2 might be the D (6 bases). The CDR3 has 16 amino acids. The germline gives CDR1 SGHRS, CDR2 YFSETQ. Trimming cost V 0 bases and J 2 bases, with 13 bases left between them. CDR3 DNA: TGCGCCAGCAGCTTGGCCGGTAGCGGATTCACAGATACGCAGTATTTT. This translates into CASSLAGSGFTDTQYF.

The CDR3: CASSFPRELKPLHF. The DNA of the CDR3 is TGTGCCAGCAGCTTTCCTCGGGAGTTAAAACCCCTCCACTTT. The V and J genes are TRBV7-2 and TRBJ1-6; no clear D. Germline V CDR1 and CDR2: SGHTA, FQGNSA. The V and J ends lost 3 bases and 12 bases respectively, with 15 bases between them. The CDR3 consists of 14 residues.

This clonotype was observed at least ten times. The germline gene is not matched at one end of the junction; a read error may be the cause. The chain joins TRBV7-2 to TRBJ2-7; possibly TRBD1 for D (5 bases). The CDR3 runs to 14 residues. The germline gives CDR1 SGHTA, CDR2 FQGNSA. The CDR3 bases are TGTGCCAGCAGTTTAGCCAGGGCCAGCTACGAGCAGTACTTC. Translating gives CASSLARASYEQYF.

J is TRBJ2-3 and V is TRBV20-1, with 12 nucleotides matching TRBD2. This CDR3 region has 16 residues. The germline CDR1 and CDR2 sequences are DFQATT and SNEGSKA (reference sequence). Losses at the gene ends were 5 bases for V and 2 bases for J; bases not matched to a gene: 8. The CDR3 DNA reads as TGCAGTGCTGCCCGACTAGCGGGGGAGCACACAGATACGCAGTATTTT. As protein: CSAARLAGEHTDTQYF.

The chain joins TRBV20-1 to TRBJ2-1, with 7 bases aligning to TRBD2. After removal of 6 bases from V and 1 base from J, the junction contained 9 bases not matched to a gene. CDR1 is DFQATT and CDR2 is SNEGSKA in the germline V gene (reference sequence). The CDR3 is 15 amino acids. The CDR3 DNA reads as TGCAGTGCCGTCCAGCGGGGCCTTTCCTACAATGAGCAGTTCTTC. It specifies CSAVQRGLSYNEQFF.

As to this clonotype: A read error may account for a junction end that differs from germline. The gene calls are TRBV6-6 and TRBJ2-3; 9 bases are a match to TRBD1. CDR1 and CDR2 from the germline V gene are MNHNY and SVGAGI (reference sequence). The CDR3 is made up of 16 amino acids. CDR3 nucleotide sequence: TGTGCCGGCAGTTACGGGACAGGGAAAGTCGCAGATACGCAGTATTTT. It translates to CAGSYGTGKVADTQYF.